The 5 T cell receptor beta chains presented below share a single source sample, sequenced in a study of vaccination effects on CD4 cells after COVID-19. TCRdb keeps only in-frame clones here, not all; method: immunoSEQ multiplex PCR. In the table there are roughly 41,000 clones, over 65% of which are singletons. Expansion with viral peptide pools was applied to antigen-specific CD4+ T cells by the ViraFEST assay prior to sequencing. The authors isolated CD4+ T cells after around nine days of culture. Among the vaccine recipients, none had a prior SARS-CoV-2 infection, and nucleocapsid antibodies were negative. Their antigens are not known. The sample was CD4+ T cells from PBMCs cultured with HCoV-OC43 spike peptides, taken before COVID-19 vaccination. Specified subset: HCoV-OC43 spike overlapping peptide pool stimulation. The origin of the receptors is a human donor who received a COVID-19 vaccine.

The chain carries TRBV18 and TRBJ2-2, with D unresolved. Per germline, CDR1 KGHSH and CDR2 LQKENI. The CDR3 covers 14 residues. The V end lost 2 bases, the J end lost 6 bases, and 10 bases lay between the germline ends. This CDR3 reads CASSPVRDAGELFF. As DNA, the CDR3 is TGTGCCAGCTCACCAGTGAGAGATGCCGGGGAGCTGTTTTTT.

This chain joins TRBV3-1 (or the pseudogene TRBV3-2) and TRBJ2-2, with D perhaps TRBD2 (5 bases). This CDR3 has 14 amino acids. V lost 1 base, J lost 7 bases, and 10 bases lay in between. CDR1 and CDR2 from the germline V gene are LGHDT and YNNKEL (reference sequence). The CDR3, as DNA: TGTGCCAGCAGCCAAGCGGTACTAGGCGGGGAGCTGTTTTTT. Its protein is CASSQAVLGGELFF.

This chain uses TRBV9 with TRBJ2-2; D remains unclear. This CDR3 contains 16 residues. Per the germline V gene, CDR1 is SGDLS and CDR2 is YYNGEE. V shed 1 base and J shed 0 bases, with 10 bases lying between them. CDR3 nucleotides: TGTGCCAGCAGCGTAAGAGGTGGAGCGAACACCGGGGAGCTGTTTTTT. Protein product: CASSVRGGANTGELFF. Together with reference TRBV9 and TRBJ2-2, the CDR3 gives the full variable domain: DSGVTQTPKHLITATGQRVTLRCSPRSGDLSVYWYQQSLDQGLQFLIQYYNGEERAKGNILERFSAQQFPDLHSELNLSSLELGDSALYFCASSVRGGANTGELFFGEGSRLTVL.

The CDR3 DNA reads as TGCGCCAGCAGCTCCAGGGATGACTATGGCTACACCTTC. Translated: CASSSRDDYGYTF. The chain joins TRBV5-1 to TRBJ1-2, with D possibly matching TRBD1 (5 bases). The CDR3 extends over 13 amino acids. Germline loops: CDR1 SGHRS, CDR2 YFSETQ. Trimming took 3 bases from V and 3 from J, leaving 9 bases between them. Filled out from reference TRBV5-1 and TRBJ1-2, the complete variable domain reads KAGVTQTPRYLIKTRGQQVTLSCSPISGHRSVSWYQQTPGQGLQFLFEYFSETQRNKGNFPGRFSGRQFSNSRSEMNVSTLELGDSALYLCASSSRDDYGYTFGSGTRLTVV.

The chain couples TRBV12-3 or TRBV12-4 to TRBJ2-7; D is undetermined. V was cut by 3 bases and J by 6 bases, with 6 bases left in between. This CDR3 is built from 11 residues. CDR3 loop: CASSFGFEQYF. The DNA for the CDR3 is TGTGCCAGCAGTTTCGGATTCGAGCAGTACTTC.